Detailed here is one TCR beta chain. In this sample, this clone turned up a few times. Its binding antigen is unknown. No base qualities exist here, and no much larger clone lies one base off it. Genomic DNA was isolated using the Qiagen DNeasy kit from unsorted PBMCs as well as from negatively selected CD4+ and CD8+ fractions. Amplification of TCR beta CDR3 regions was done by immunoSEQ multiplex PCR with primers that anneal to V and J segments. A synthetic immune receptor repertoire was used to minimize amplification bias, and any remaining bias was removed computationally after sequencing. Regarding the original processing steps: Repertoire diversity was quantified as the Shannon entropy index using custom Python scripts. Unsorted, CD4+ and CD8+ repertoires were analyzed separately, except in combined analyses where CD4+ and CD8+ sequences were merged in silico. A clone counted as expanded when the clone's frequency after treatment rose at least 2-fold relative to C1D1, and clones undetected at baseline were given a pseudocount of 0.5. Clones with 0 or 1 copy at C1D1 were classified as singleton clones, and clones with 2 or more copies were classified as non-singleton clones. By matching protein sequences in sorted samples from the same patient, clones expanded in unsorted samples were annotated as CD4+, CD8+ or unknown. Wilcoxon tests on paired samples were used to test diversity changes from C1D1 to C4D1. Entries here come from immuneACCESS through TCRdb and include only in-frame sequences with V and J called. Some clones fail to appear in such tables; in the studies checked, an unresolved V gene covers under half of the shortfall, and the cause of the remainder is unknown. V, J and clone size reflect that table, while D and trimming were determined from the DNA. For this sample there are around 93,000 clones; roughly 73% appear just once. Clones ranked in the top ten supply about 9.4% of the sample.

The sample's time point label is to be understood as: cycle 4 day 1 (C4D1), after 5 to 7 weeks of nivolumab. All trial patients had relapsed after autologous stem cell transplantation, with cohorts A, B and C differing in prior brentuximab vedotin exposure. A total of under 70 patients with relapsed/refractory classical Hodgkin lymphoma made up the trial cohort, and each patient's best overall response was complete response, partial response or progressive disease. Trial patients were treated with single-agent nivolumab in the multi-cohort phase II CheckMate 205 trial. An independent review committee assessed best overall response using the 2007 International Working Group response criteria. Trial PBMCs were collected immediately before nivolumab initiation (C1D1) and during therapy at cycle 2 day 1 and cycle 4 day 1. Peripheral blood was collected in 8 mL Vacutainer Cell Preparation Tubes, from which PBMCs were isolated by centrifugation and then cryopreserved.

This sample was taken from a study of PD-1 blockade in classical Hodgkin lymphoma (TCRdb year 2020). About the study as a whole: Nivolumab dosing was 3 mg/kg intravenously every 2 weeks, continuing until either disease progression or unacceptable toxicity. To define a peripheral blood immune signature of response to PD-1 blockade in classical Hodgkin lymphoma, the study combined TCR beta sequencing with CyTOF. Paper-wide results and their limitations: Patients starting nivolumab less than 1 year after ASCT had lower diversity and were excluded from later analyses to avoid confounding by immune reconstitution. Baseline TCR diversity was reported to be lower in newly diagnosed patients than in healthy donors and to be lower still in relapsed/refractory patients. Trial patients achieving complete response had baseline diversity similar to newly diagnosed patients, whereas partial responders and progressors had significantly lower diversity. Only a single clinical trial cohort was studied, and what caused the repertoire differences, possibly disease activity or prior therapy, remained undefined. CD4+ but not CD8+ TCR diversity rose significantly by C4D1 (p=0.0027 vs p=0.16), most apparent in complete responders (p=0.02).

The CDR3 numbers 13 residues from cysteine through phenylalanine. Just the 39-base CDR3 DNA is kept, in frame starting at base 1. V loses 0 bases, J loses 3 bases, and the germline ends lie 4 bases apart. CDR1 and CDR2 (SGDLS, YYNGEE) derive from the germline V gene. The specimen comprised peripheral blood mononuclear cells (PBMCs), sampled before the fourth cycle of nivolumab. Recombination linked TRBV9 to TRBJ1-5; the D gene cannot be resolved reliably. This clonotype originated in a human donor with classical Hodgkin lymphoma. The encoded CDR3 is CASSVGINQPQHF. The DNA sequence is as follows: TGTGCCAGCAGCGTAGGGATCAATCAGCCCCAGCATTTT.